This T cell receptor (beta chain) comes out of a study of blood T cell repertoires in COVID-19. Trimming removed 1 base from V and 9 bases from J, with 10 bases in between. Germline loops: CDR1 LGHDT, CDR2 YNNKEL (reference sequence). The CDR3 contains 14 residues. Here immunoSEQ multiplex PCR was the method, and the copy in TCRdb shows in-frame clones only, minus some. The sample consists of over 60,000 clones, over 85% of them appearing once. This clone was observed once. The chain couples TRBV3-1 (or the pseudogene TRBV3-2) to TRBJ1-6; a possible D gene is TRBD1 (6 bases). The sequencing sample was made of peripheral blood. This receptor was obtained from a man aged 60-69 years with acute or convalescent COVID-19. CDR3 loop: CASSQGQEFSPLHF. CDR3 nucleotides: TGTGCCAGCAGCCAAGGACAGGAATTTTCACCCCTCCACTTT.